The T cell receptor beta chain under discussion was sequenced for a study of CD8+CD57+ T cells in acquired aplastic anemia. Study details: DNA recovered from sorted CD4+ and CD8+ cells had a mean of approximately 3 ug. Reads per healthy sample averaged around 10 million (CD4+) and some 11 million (CD8+). Whole-study findings and limits: A significant difference in CD8+ Simpson's diversity between patients and controls was not found.

In its sample, this clonotype was seen many times. The antigen remains undetermined. TCR beta VDJ combinations and CDR3 sequences were profiled from genomic DNA. In TCRdb, the reads were re-called with MiXCR into one record per CDR3 protein. Of roughly 130,000 distinct CDR3 sequences listed, 48% are singletons. Sequenced material: sorted CD4+, CD8+, or CD8+CD57+ T cells (not recorded which) from PBMCs. The TCR originated in a human donor in good health, serving as a control.

In DNA form, the CDR3 reads TGCGCCAGCAGCCTGGGACACGCGCGAGGGAACACTGAAGCTTTCTTT. This sequence encodes CASSLGHARGNTEAFF. V usage is TRBV5-1 and J usage is TRBJ1-1, with a possible D match to TRBD1 (6 bases). The V gene's germline CDR1 is SGHRS and CDR2 YFSETQ. This CDR3 is built from 16 residues. Trimming left V 4 bases short and J 1 base short, with 17 bases between.